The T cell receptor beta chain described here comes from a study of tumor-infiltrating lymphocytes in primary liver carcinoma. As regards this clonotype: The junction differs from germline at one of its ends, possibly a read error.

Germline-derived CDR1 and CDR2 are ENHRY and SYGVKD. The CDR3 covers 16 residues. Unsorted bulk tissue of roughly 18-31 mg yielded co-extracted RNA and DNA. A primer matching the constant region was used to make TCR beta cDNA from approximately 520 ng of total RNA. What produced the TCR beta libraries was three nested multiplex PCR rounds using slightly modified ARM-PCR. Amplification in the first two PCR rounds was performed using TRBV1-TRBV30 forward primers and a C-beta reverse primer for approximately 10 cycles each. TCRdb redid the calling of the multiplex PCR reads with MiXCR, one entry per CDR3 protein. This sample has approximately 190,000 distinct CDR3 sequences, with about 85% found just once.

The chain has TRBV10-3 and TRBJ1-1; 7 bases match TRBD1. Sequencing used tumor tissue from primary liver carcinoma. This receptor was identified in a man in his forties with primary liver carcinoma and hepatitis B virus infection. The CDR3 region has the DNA TGTGCCATCAGGGGGGGGTCACAGGGGTTGAACATCGAAGATTTCTTT. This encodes CAIRGGSQGLNIEDFF.